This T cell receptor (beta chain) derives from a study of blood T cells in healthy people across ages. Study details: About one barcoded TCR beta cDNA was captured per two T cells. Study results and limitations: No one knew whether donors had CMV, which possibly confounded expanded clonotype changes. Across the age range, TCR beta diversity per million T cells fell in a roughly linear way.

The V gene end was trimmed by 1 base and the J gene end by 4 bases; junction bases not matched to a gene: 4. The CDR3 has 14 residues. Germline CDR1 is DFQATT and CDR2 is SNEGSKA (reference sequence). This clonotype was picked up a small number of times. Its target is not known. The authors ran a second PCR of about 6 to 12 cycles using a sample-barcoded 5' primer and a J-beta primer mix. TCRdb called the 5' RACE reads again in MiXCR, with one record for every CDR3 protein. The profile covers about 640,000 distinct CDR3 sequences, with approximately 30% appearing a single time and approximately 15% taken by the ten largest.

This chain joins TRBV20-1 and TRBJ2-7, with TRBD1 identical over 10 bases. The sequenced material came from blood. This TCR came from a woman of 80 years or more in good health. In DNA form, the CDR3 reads TGCAGTGCTAGAGTACCGGGACAGGGGTACGAGCAGTACTTC. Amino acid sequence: CSARVPGQGYEQYF.